These T cell receptor beta chains were read from a single sample in a study of blood T cell repertoires in COVID-19. This table comes from immunoSEQ multiplex PCR, and its TCRdb copy is limited to in-frame clones, with some not included. The table includes about 180,000 clones, around 85% detected once. Material for sequencing was peripheral blood. The receptor source for this set is a person aged 65 to 85 with COVID-19, enrolled during active disease. Each CDR3 is given without its conserved first and last residue.

TRBJ1-2,TRBV29-1,SAKQPGALNYGYT
TRBJ2-7,TRBV27,ASSLFGLAGTYEQY
TRBJ1-4,TRBV5-1,ASRRGEANEKLF
TRBJ2-7,TRBV19,ASSIGRRSSYEQY
TRBJ1-3,TRBV3-1/TRBV3-2,ASSPDGGRTIY
TRBJ2-4,TRBV29-1,SVGGPELRNIQY
TRBJ1-6,TRBV5-1,ASSLVGGGSNSPLH
TRBJ1-5,TRBV9,ASSVAGQNNQPQH
TRBJ1-5,TRBV6-5,ASKGTGAHQPQH
TRBJ2-5,TRBV15,ATSRGHDQETQY
TRBJ1-4,TRBV25-1,ASSEERRGPGNEKLF
TRBJ1-4,TRBV28,ASSSMGRQVNEKLF
TRBJ2-3,TRBV15,ATSRGGTGVADTQY
TRBJ2-7,TRBV11-2,ASSLVGGSAYEQY
TRBJ2-5,TRBV7-3,ASSPHSQETQY
TRBJ1-5,TRBV7-9,ASSLSGQRNQPQH
TRBJ2-3,TRBV7-3,ASSWSGGDTQY
TRBJ2-3,TRBV3-1/TRBV3-2,ASSLTGVPDTQY
TRBJ2-2,TRBV4-2,ASSQEIREGNTGELF
TRBJ2-7,TRBV28,ASRRGLLVNEQY